The 17 T cell receptor beta chains presented below share a single source sample, sequenced in a study of blood T cells in healthy people across ages. A second about 6 to 12 cycle PCR used barcoded and J-beta primers. Via MiXCR, TCRdb re-called the 5' RACE reads, giving one row per CDR3 protein. The table shows about 2 million distinct CDR3 sequences, with around half occurring only once. Sequencing was done on a sample of blood. The receptors here all came from a middle-aged woman in good health.

The chain joins TRBV6-1 to TRBJ1-5; D call uncertain. The CDR3 is 12 amino acids. Per the germline V gene, CDR1 is MNHNS and CDR2 is SASEGT. V was shortened by 2 bases and J by 5 bases, with 4 bases between the two germline ends. This CDR3 reads CASSESDQPQHF. The CDR3 DNA reads as TGTGCCAGCAGTGAATCAGATCAGCCCCAGCATTTT.

The chain has TRBV4-3 and TRBJ1-4; no definite D call. The germline CDR1 and CDR2 sequences are LGHNA and YSLEER. The CDR3 has 12 amino acids. Trimming cost V 2 bases and J 7 bases, with 5 bases left between them. Written as DNA, the CDR3 is TGCGCCAGCAGCCAAAGTCGTGAAAAACTGTTTTTT. It encodes CASSQSREKLFF.

This clonotype was detected only a few times. The rearrangement joins TRBV28 to TRBJ2-4; 7 bases match TRBD2. The better agreement between TRBJ2-7 and the DNA end casts doubt on the J call. CDR1 is MDHEN and CDR2 is SYDVKM in the germline V gene. The CDR3 spans 15 residues. CDR3 sequence: CASSFGRGVPYEQYF. CDR3 nucleotide sequence: TGTGCCAGCAGCTTTGGCCGGGGGGTTCCCTACGAGCAGTACTTC.

This chain joins TRBV29-1 and TRBJ1-2, with 7 bases aligning to TRBD1. The CDR3 extends over 13 amino acids. CDR1 and CDR2 from the germline V gene are SQVTM and ANQGSEA. Trimming removed 1 base from V and 10 bases from J; junction bases left unmatched: 9. CDR3 in DNA: TGCAGCGTTGAAGGGACACAAACAGGGGCCTACACCTTC. Translated: CSVEGTQTGAYTF.

The chain has TRBV7-2 and TRBJ1-5, with TRBD1 matching over 8 bases. CDR3 length: 15 amino acids. V trimming: 2 bases; J trimming: 4 bases; junction bases outside the gene matches: 4. Germline V CDR1 and CDR2: SGHTA, FQGNSA. In DNA, the CDR3 is TGTGCCAGCAGCTTATTTGGGACAGGTAATCAGCCCCAGCATTTT. Its translation: CASSLFGTGNQPQHF.

The V gene is TRBV5-1, the J gene TRBJ1-5; TRBD1 might be the D (6 bases). Germline V gene lookup returns CDR1 SGHRS and CDR2 YFSETQ. The CDR3 is 14 residues long. V was shortened by 2 bases and J by 5 bases, with 11 bases between the two germline ends. The DNA for the CDR3 is TGCGCCAGCAGCTTAGGGGGAAAGGATCAGCCCCAGCATTTT. This encodes CASSLGGKDQPQHF. Based on the CDR3 plus reference TRBV5-1 and TRBJ1-5, the full variable domain is KAGVTQTPRYLIKTRGQQVTLSCSPISGHRSVSWYQQTPGQGLQFLFEYFSETQRNKGNFPGRFSGRQFSNSRSEMNVSTLELGDSALYLCASSLGGKDQPQHFGDGTRLSIL.

J is TRBJ2-1 and V is TRBV20-1; 7 positions match TRBD1. V dropped 0 bases and J dropped 8; count of bases not matched to a gene: 1. Germline-derived CDR1 and CDR2 are DFQATT and SNEGSKA (reference sequence). The CDR3 covers 12 residues. CDR3 region: CSAREGGHEQFF. CDR3 sequence (DNA): TGCAGTGCTAGAGAAGGGGGCCATGAGCAGTTCTTC.

The rearrangement uses TRBV28 and TRBJ2-3, with 7 bases that match TRBD1. V gave up 6 bases and J gave up 0 bases; unmatched junction bases: 6. CDR3 length: 15 residues. Germline V lookup: CDR1 MDHEN, CDR2 SYDVKM. CDR3 in DNA: TGTGCCAGCAGGGGGACAGCTCCTAGCACAGATACGCAGTATTTT. It encodes CASRGTAPSTDTQYF.

The V gene is TRBV10-3, the J gene TRBJ1-1; D not resolved. Trimming pared 3 bases from V and 5 bases from J, leaving 13 bases between. The CDR3 is 14 amino acids. Per the germline V gene, CDR1 is ENHRY and CDR2 is SYGVKD. The CDR3 here is CAISDSMLETEAFF. In DNA, the CDR3 is TGTGCCATCAGTGACTCCATGCTTGAAACTGAAGCTTTCTTT.

This clonotype was detected many times. This chain uses TRBV10-3 with TRBJ2-4; D is perhaps TRBD1 (6 bases). CDR1 is ENHRY and CDR2 is SYGVKD in the germline V gene. This CDR3 contains 14 residues. The V end was cut by 4 bases, the J end by 4 bases, with 11 bases between. The CDR3 DNA follows: TGTGCCATCAGTGCTCAGGGGCTAAAAAACATTCAGTACTTC. This sequence encodes CAISAQGLKNIQYF.

This clonotype was picked up a small number of times. The genes are TRBV28 and TRBJ2-5, with 8 nucleotides matching TRBD2. Looked up from germline, CDR1 is MDHEN and CDR2 is SYDVKM. The CDR3 has 15 amino acids. V gave up 7 bases and J gave up 2 bases; unmatched junction bases: 9. The CDR3 DNA is TGTGCCAGCACCTCTCTGTCTAGCGGGCAAGAGACCCAGTACTTC. Protein sequence: CASTSLSSGQETQYF. The complete variable domain, with remaining parts taken from reference TRBV28 and TRBJ2-5, reads DVKVTQSSRYLVKRTGEKVFLECVQDMDHENMFWYRQDPGLGLRLIYFSYDVKMKEKGDIPEGYSVSREKKERFSLILESASTNQTSMYLCASTSLSSGQETQYFGPGTRLLVL.

J is TRBJ2-3 and V is TRBV21-1; no check of the table's D call, TRBD1, against the DNA was made. TRBV21-1 is reported as a pseudogene. The CDR3 spans 14 residues. The CDR3 DNA is TGTGCCAGCAGCGACAGGGATGGGACAGATACGCAGTATTTT. It specifies CASSDRDGTDTQYF.

The chain links TRBV5-1 to TRBJ1-2, with D possibly being TRBD1 (6 bases). The CDR3 contains 14 residues. Germline V lookup: CDR1 SGHRS, CDR2 YFSETQ. Trimming pared 0 bases from V and 9 bases from J, leaving 15 bases between. The CDR3 bases are TGCGCCAGCAGCTTGGGGCAGGGGCCGCCCCGCTACACCTTC. Its protein is CASSLGQGPPRYTF.

V usage is TRBV5-5 and J usage is TRBJ2-7; D possibly corresponds to TRBD2 (6 bases). Germline CDR1 is SGHKS and CDR2 is YYEKEE (reference sequence). Trimming shortened V by 4 bases and J by 1 base, and 12 bases separated the two germline ends. The CDR3 runs to 14 residues. The CDR3 bases are TGTGCCAGCAGCGCACGACTAGATTCCTACGAGCAGTACTTC. It translates to CASSARLDSYEQYF.

The chain joins TRBV5-1 to TRBJ2-6; no reliable D call. The CDR3 has 16 amino acids. In germline, CDR1 is SGHRS, CDR2 YFSETQ. With 0 bases removed from V and 0 bases from J, the gap between germline ends came to 7 bases. The CDR3 sequence: CASSLGRISGANVLTF. The CDR3 nucleotides are TGCGCCAGCAGCTTGGGGCGGATCTCTGGGGCCAACGTCCTGACTTTC.

V is TRBV5-1 and J is TRBJ2-7; D is perhaps TRBD1 (6 bases). Gene TRBJ2-5 matches the end of the DNA better, so the J call may be wrong. Germline lookup yields CDR1 SGHRS and CDR2 YFSETQ. The CDR3 length is 20 residues. CDR3 sequence reads: CASSAPTTPAPGHLQETQYF. DNA for the CDR3: TGCGCCAGCAGCGCGCCAACCACACCCGCACCGGGACATCTCCAAGAGACCCAGTACTTC.

The DNA of the CDR3 is TGTGCCAGCAGCTTAAGCCGGGACACTCTAAGGCTTGGTGGCTACACCTTC. Protein: CASSLSRDTLRLGGYTF. The genes are TRBV11-2 and TRBJ1-2; possible D gene TRBD1, 6 bases. The V and J ends lost 2 bases and 7 bases respectively, with 23 bases between them. The CDR3 consists of 17 residues. Germline loops: CDR1 SGHAT, CDR2 FQNNGV.